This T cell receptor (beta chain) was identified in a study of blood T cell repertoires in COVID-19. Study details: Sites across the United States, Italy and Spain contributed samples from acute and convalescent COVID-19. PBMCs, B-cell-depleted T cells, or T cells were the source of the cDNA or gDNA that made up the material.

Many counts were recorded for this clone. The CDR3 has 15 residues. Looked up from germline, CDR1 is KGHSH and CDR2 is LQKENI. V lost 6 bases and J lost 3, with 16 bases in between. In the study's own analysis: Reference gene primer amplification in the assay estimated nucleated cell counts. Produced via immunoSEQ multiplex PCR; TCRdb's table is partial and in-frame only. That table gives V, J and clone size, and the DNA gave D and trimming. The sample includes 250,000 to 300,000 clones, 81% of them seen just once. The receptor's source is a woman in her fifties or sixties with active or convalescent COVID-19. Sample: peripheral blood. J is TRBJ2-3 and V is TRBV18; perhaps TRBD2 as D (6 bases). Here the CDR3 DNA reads TGTGCCAGCTCCCCTAGACTAGAAGAAACAGATACGCAGTATTTT. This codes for CASSPRLEETDTQYF.